Below are 7 T cell receptor beta chains sequenced from a single sample in a study of PD-L1 blockade in urothelial cancer (TCRdb year 2017). Library generation was performed with the immunoSEQ multiplex PCR assay. In TCRdb, the immuneACCESS table is reduced to in-frame sequences with V and J assigned. These tables do not hold every clone; where another copy was compared, an unresolved V gene accounts for under half, and the others remain unexplained. The sample table shows more than 50,000 clones, and roughly 79% are seen once. The top ten hold 3.2% of the sample. Reading the label with the study, this specimen's time point is: pretreatment peripheral blood. The sequenced sample was PBMCs, obtained around atezolizumab (anti-PD-L1) treatment. The origin of the receptors is a man aged 65 to 85 with urothelial cancer.

The chain uses TRBV9 and TRBJ1-4, with 9 positions matching TRBD1. V was pared by 3 bases and J by 7 bases, with 4 bases of the junction left unmatched. Germline V lookup: CDR1 SGDLS, CDR2 YYNGEE. The CDR3 spans 14 residues. The CDR3 region has the DNA TGTGCCAGCAGCGCCGGGACAGGGCTTGAAAAACTGTTTTTT. Amino acids: CASSAGTGLEKLFF.

The rearrangement uses TRBV19 and TRBJ1-5; 8 bases map to TRBD1. The V gene's germline CDR1 is LNHDA and CDR2 SQIVND (reference sequence). V shed 5 bases, J shed 6 bases, and the junction held 6 bases outside the gene matches. The CDR3 contains 14 residues. CDR3 sequence: CASSAQGGGQPQHF. DNA for the CDR3: TGTGCCAGTAGTGCACAGGGGGGCGGTCAGCCCCAGCATTTT. Full variable domain (remainder filled in from reference TRBV19 and TRBJ1-5): DGGITQSPKYLFRKEGQNVTLSCEQNLNHDAMYWYRQDPGQGLRLIYYSQIVNDFQKGDIAEGYSVSREKKESFPLTVTSAQKNPTAFYLCASSAQGGGQPQHFGDGTRLSIL.

The rearrangement links TRBV5-1 to TRBJ1-1; D is unclear. Trimming cost V 2 bases and J 4 bases, with 9 bases left between them. There are 13 residues in the CDR3. In germline, CDR1 is SGHRS, CDR2 YFSETQ. CDR3 DNA: TGCGCCAGCAGCTTAAAGGAGGGCACTGAAGCTTTCTTT. Its protein is CASSLKEGTEAFF. Supplemented by reference TRBV5-1 and TRBJ1-1, the full variable domain reads KAGVTQTPRYLIKTRGQQVTLSCSPISGHRSVSWYQQTPGQGLQFLFEYFSETQRNKGNFPGRFSGRQFSNSRSEMNVSTLELGDSALYLCASSLKEGTEAFFGQGTRLTVV.

The chain is built from TRBV19 and TRBJ1-5; 8 nucleotides match TRBD1. This CDR3 has 15 amino acids. Trimming at V came to 3 bases and at J to 6 bases, leaving 7 bases not matched to a gene. Germline CDR1 reads LNHDA; CDR2 reads SQIVND (reference sequence). CDR3 nucleotide sequence: TGTGCCAGTAGTATGCAGGGGGCCGGCTTTCAGCCCCAGCATTTT. It translates to CASSMQGAGFQPQHF.

V is TRBV19 and J is TRBJ2-7; a weak D match, TRBD2 (5 bases). This CDR3 is 14 amino acids long. Between the trimmed V and J ends, which lost 7 bases and 5 bases, there was a span of 18 bases. Germline loops: CDR1 LNHDA, CDR2 SQIVND (reference sequence). The chain's CDR3 is CASNSPGRANEQYF. The CDR3 nucleotides are TGTGCCAGTAACTCCCCGGGAAGAGCTAACGAGCAGTACTTC. The complete variable domain, with remaining parts taken from reference TRBV19 and TRBJ2-7, reads DGGITQSPKYLFRKEGQNVTLSCEQNLNHDAMYWYRQDPGQGLRLIYYSQIVNDFQKGDIAEGYSVSREKKESFPLTVTSAQKNPTAFYLCASNSPGRANEQYFGPGTRLTVT.

The gene calls are TRBV7-9 and TRBJ1-1; 8 bases match TRBD1. Germline CDR1 and CDR2: SEHNR and FQNEAQ (reference sequence). There are 15 residues in the CDR3. V lost 5 bases to trimming and J lost 0 bases; unmatched junction nucleotides: 5. The CDR3, as DNA: TGTGCCAGCAGCCAATCAGGGGGCCTGAACACTGAAGCTTTCTTT. Translation gives CASSQSGGLNTEAFF.

This clone was picked up a small number of times. The rearrangement joins TRBV18 to TRBJ2-5; 11 bases fit TRBD1. Germline values: CDR1 KGHSH, CDR2 LQKENI. The CDR3 contains 16 residues. V lost 2 bases, J lost 3 bases, and 5 bases stayed unmatched. The CDR3: CASSPNWGQGEETQYF. DNA of the CDR3: TGTGCCAGCTCACCAAACTGGGGACAGGGGGAAGAGACCCAGTACTTC.